This T cell receptor (beta chain) was captured in a study of CD8 T cells in ankylosing spondylitis. Regarding the study as a whole: Significant enrichment of disease-linked clones was reportedly seen in matched ankylosing spondylitis synovial fluid. A motif of 8 or 9 highly homologous TCR beta variants was seen as apparently characteristic of ankylosing spondylitis blood. Previously reported in reactive arthritis synovial fluid and blood were some of the motif variants.

Trimming cost V 4 bases and J 1 base, with 12 bases left between them. Germline CDR1 reads SGHAT; CDR2 reads FQNNGV. The CDR3 loop spans 15 amino acids. This clonotype was seen more than once but under ten times. The target antigen is unknown. TCRdb itself ran the 5' RACE reads through MiXCR, one entry per CDR3 protein. The data show roughly 700,000 distinct CDR3 sequences, over 15% seen once. The chain links TRBV11-2 to TRBJ2-3, with no clear D. Specimen: blood, either unsorted or a sorted T cell fraction (not recorded which). The receptor's source is a male donor with ankylosing spondylitis. The CDR3 spells CASSSGPLGTDTQYF. In DNA, the CDR3 is TGTGCCAGCAGCTCGGGCCCGCTAGGCACAGATACGCAGTATTTT.